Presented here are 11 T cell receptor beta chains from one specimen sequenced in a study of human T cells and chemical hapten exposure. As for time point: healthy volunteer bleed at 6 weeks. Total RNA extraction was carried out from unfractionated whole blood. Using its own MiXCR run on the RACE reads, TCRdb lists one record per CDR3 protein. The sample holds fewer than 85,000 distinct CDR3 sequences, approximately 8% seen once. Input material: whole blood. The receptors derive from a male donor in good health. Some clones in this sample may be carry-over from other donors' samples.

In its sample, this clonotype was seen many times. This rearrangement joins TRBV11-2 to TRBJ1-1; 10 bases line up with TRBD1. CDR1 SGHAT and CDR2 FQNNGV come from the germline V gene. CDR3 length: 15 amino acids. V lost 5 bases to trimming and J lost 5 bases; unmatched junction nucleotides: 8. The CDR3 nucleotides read TGTGCCAGCAGCCTTCCGGACAGGGGGGAGACTGAAGCTTTCTTT. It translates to CASSLPDRGETEAFF. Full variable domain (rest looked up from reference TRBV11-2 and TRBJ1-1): EAGVAQSPRYKIIEKRQSVAFWCNPISGHATLYWYQQILGQGPKLLIQFQNNGVVDDSQLPKDRFSAERLKGVDSTLKIQPAKLEDSAVYLCASSLPDRGETEAFFGQGTRLTVV.

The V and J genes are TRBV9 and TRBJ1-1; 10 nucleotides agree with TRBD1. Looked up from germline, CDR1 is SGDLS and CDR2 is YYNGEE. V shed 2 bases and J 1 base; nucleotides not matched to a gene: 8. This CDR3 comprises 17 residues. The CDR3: CASSVGDRGWENTEAFF. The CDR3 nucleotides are TGTGCCAGCAGCGTGGGGGACAGGGGTTGGGAGAACACTGAAGCTTTCTTT. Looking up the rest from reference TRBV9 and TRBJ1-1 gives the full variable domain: DSGVTQTPKHLITATGQRVTLRCSPRSGDLSVYWYQQSLDQGLQFLIQYYNGEERAKGNILERFSAQQFPDLHSELNLSSLELGDSALYFCASSVGDRGWENTEAFFGQGTRLTVV.

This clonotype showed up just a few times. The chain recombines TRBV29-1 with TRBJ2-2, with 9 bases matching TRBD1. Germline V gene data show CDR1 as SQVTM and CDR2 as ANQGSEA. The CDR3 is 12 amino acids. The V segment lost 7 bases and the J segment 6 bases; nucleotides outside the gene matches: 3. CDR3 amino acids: CSGRQGAGELFF. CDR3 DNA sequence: TGCAGCGGTCGACAGGGGGCCGGGGAGCTGTTTTTT.

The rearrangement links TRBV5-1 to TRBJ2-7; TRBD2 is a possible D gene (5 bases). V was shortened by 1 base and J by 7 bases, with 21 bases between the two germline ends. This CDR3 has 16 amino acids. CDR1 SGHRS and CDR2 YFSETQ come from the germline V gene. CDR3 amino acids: CASSLPSEGSPGEQYF. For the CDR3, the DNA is TGCGCCAGCAGCTTGCCAAGTGAAGGGTCTCCGGGGGAGCAGTACTTC.

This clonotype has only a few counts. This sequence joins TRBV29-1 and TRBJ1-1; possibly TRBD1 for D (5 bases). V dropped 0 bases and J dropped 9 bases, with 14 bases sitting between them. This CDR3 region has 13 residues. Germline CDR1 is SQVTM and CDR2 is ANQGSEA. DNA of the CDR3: TGCAGCGTTGAAGAAGAGGGGAGCGGGCAAGCTTTCTTT. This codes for CSVEEEGSGQAFF.

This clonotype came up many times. The CDR3 DNA reads TGCAGCGTTGAAGGGGGGGGCATCGTACGAGAGACCCAGTACTTC. It encodes CSVEGGGIVRETQYF. The rearrangement joins TRBV29-1 to TRBJ2-5, with D perhaps matching TRBD2 (7 bases). CDR1 is SQVTM, CDR2 ANQGSEA, per germline. The V and J ends lost 1 base and 4 bases respectively, with 16 bases between them. The CDR3 sequence is 15 residues long.

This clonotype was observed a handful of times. The CDR3 protein is CASSPNIGTGTYEQYF. The CDR3 region has the DNA TGTGCCAGCTCACCGAACATTGGGACAGGGACCTACGAGCAGTACTTC. This chain connects TRBV18 to TRBJ2-7; 9 bases map to TRBD1. Losses at the gene ends were 3 bases for V and 2 bases for J; bases not matched to a gene: 8. This CDR3 region has 16 residues. Germline CDR1 and CDR2: KGHSH and LQKENI.

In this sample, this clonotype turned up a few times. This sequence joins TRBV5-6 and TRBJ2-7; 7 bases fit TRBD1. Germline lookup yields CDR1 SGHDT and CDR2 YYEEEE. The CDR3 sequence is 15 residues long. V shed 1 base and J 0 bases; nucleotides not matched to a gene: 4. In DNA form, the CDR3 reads TGTGCCAGCAGCTTGAGACAGGGAAGCTCCTACGAGCAGTACTTC. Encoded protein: CASSLRQGSSYEQYF.

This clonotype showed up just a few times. Here the CDR3 reads CASGLGVGNTIYF. Written as DNA, the CDR3 is TGTGCTAGTGGTTTAGGGGTAGGAAACACCATATATTTT. The J gene is TRBJ1-3, the V gene TRBV12-5; weak D call: TRBD1 (5 bases). CDR3 size: 13 residues. CDR1 and CDR2 (germline): LGHNT, FRNRAP. Trimming cost V 3 bases and J 4 bases, with 7 bases left between them.

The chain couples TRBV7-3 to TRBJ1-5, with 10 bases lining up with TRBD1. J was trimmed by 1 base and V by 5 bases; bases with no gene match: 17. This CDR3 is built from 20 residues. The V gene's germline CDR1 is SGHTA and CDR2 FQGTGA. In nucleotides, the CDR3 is TGTGCCAGCAGCGAAAATTACGGGACAGGGGTCAGGACAAGCAATCAGCCCCAGCATTTT. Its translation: CASSENYGTGVRTSNQPQHF.

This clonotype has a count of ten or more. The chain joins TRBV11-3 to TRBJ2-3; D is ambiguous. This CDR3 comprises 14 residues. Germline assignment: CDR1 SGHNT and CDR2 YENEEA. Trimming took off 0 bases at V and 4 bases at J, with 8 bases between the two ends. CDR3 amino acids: CASSLDAVSDTQYF. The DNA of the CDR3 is TGTGCCAGCAGCTTAGACGCCGTTTCAGATACGCAGTATTTT. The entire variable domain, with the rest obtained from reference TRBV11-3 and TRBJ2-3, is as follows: EAGVVQSPRYKIIEKKQPVAFWCNPISGHNTLYWYLQNLGQGPELLIRYENEEAVDDSQLPKDRFSAERLKGVDSTLKIQPAELGDSAVYLCASSLDAVSDTQYFGPGTRLTVL.